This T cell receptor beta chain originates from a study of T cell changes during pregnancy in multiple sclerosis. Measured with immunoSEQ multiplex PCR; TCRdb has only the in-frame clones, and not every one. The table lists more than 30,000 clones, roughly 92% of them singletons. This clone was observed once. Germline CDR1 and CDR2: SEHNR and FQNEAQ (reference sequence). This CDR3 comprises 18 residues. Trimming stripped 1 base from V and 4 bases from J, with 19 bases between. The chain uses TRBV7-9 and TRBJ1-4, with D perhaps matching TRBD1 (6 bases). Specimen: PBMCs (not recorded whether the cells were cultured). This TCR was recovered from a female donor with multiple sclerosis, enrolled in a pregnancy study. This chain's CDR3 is CASSLEGGRSAGNEKLFF. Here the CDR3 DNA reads TGTGCCAGCAGCTTAGAAGGGGGGAGGAGCGCCGGTAATGAAAAACTGTTTTTT.